The source of this T cell receptor (beta chain) is a study of shared clonotypes between healthy human individuals. Study summary: Ranging from 18 to 49 in age, donors were two women and a few men. Study-wide results and limits: Rarefaction showed that sequencing of sorted subsets was incomplete (despite large depth). When compared with the clonotypes that were shared by all four sorted-subset donors, the non-shared clonotypes turned out to have lower generation probabilities.

About this clone: Its antigen is unidentified.

Naive-designated CD8 cells lacked CD45RO, were positively enriched for CCR7, and omitted terminally differentiated effector memory CD45RA+ cells. Several immunoSEQ plates held equal portions of the genomic DNA taken from each subset. The data were produced by immunoSEQ multiplex PCR, yet TCRdb's version contains in-frame clones alone and is incomplete. The sample records around 1,900,000 clones, just over 90% being singletons. The germline V gene encodes CDR1 MNHEY and CDR2 SMNVEV (reference sequence). V shed 2 bases and J shed 4 bases, with 10 bases lying between them. The CDR3 is made up of 14 amino acids.

The chain carries TRBV27 and TRBJ2-3; D is perhaps TRBD1 (6 bases). Source material: naive CD8+ T cells from PBMCs. The source of this sequence is a man aged 18 to 29 in good health. Some clones in this sample may be carry-over from other donors' samples. This CDR3 is CASSLTRGSDTQYF. CDR3 in DNA: TGTGCCAGCAGTTTAACCAGGGGCTCAGATACGCAGTATTTT.